Below are 12 T cell receptor beta chains sequenced from a single sample in a study of beta chain features in type 1 diabetes. TCRB transcripts that were expressed got sequenced, as all of the isolated RNA had been reverse transcribed. Data came from immunoSEQ multiplex PCR; TCRdb stores just in-frame clones and leaves some out. The data hold under 400,000 clones, with 14% observed a single time. The sample was central memory CD4+ T cells from blood. All receptors come from a man aged 25 to 45 in good health.

The genes are TRBV9 and TRBJ2-1; possibly TRBD2 for D (6 bases). CDR1 is SGDLS, CDR2 YYNGEE, per germline. V shed 0 bases and J shed 8 bases, with 18 bases lying between them. The CDR3 spans 16 residues. The CDR3 sequence: CASSVDSGLGGDEQFF. In DNA form, the CDR3 reads TGTGCCAGCAGCGTAGATTCCGGACTCGGCGGGGATGAGCAGTTCTTC.

The chain links TRBV7-7 to TRBJ1-2, with D possibly being TRBD1 (6 bases). The V gene's germline CDR1 is SSHAT and CDR2 FNYEAQ (reference sequence). The CDR3 is 15 amino acids. V was clipped by 0 bases and J by 8 bases, with 16 bases between them. The DNA of the CDR3 is TGTGCCAGCAGCTTAGCGTCCGGGGGCGCTTGGGGCTACACCTTC. The encoded protein is CASSLASGGAWGYTF. The whole variable domain, filled in from reference TRBV7-7 and TRBJ1-2, reads GAGVSQSPRYKVTKRGQDVTLRCDPISSHATLYWYQQALGQGPEFLTYFNYEAQPDKSGLPSDRFSAERPEGSISTLTIQRTEQRDSAMYRCASSLASGGAWGYTFGSGTRLTVV.

This clone was seen just once. The chain combines TRBV27 with TRBJ2-7, with D perhaps matching TRBD2 (6 bases). Germline values: CDR1 MNHEY, CDR2 SMNVEV (reference sequence). V was clipped by 6 bases and J by 0 bases, with 12 bases between them. This CDR3 is built from 14 residues. As DNA, the CDR3 is TGTGCCAGCAGGCGGGACTCCCTCTCCTACGAGCAGTACTTC. This translates into CASRRDSLSYEQYF.

This clone was found a few times. The genes are TRBV5-4 and TRBJ2-1; TRBD1 might be the D (6 bases). The CDR3 has 16 amino acids. Deletions cut 3 bases from V and 9 bases from J, with 22 bases between. The germline V gene encodes CDR1 SGHNT and CDR2 YYREEE (reference sequence). The CDR3 region is CASSSTLTTGSLEQFF. CDR3 bases: TGTGCCAGCAGCTCCACACTGACAACAGGGTCTCTTGAGCAGTTCTTC. The whole variable domain, filled in from reference TRBV5-4 and TRBJ2-1, reads ETGVTQSPTHLIKTRGQQVTLRCSSQSGHNTVSWYQQALGQGPQFIFQYYREEENGRGNFPPRFSGLQFPNYSSELNVNALELDDSALYLCASSSTLTTGSLEQFFGPGTRLTVL.

The chain recombines TRBV19 with TRBJ2-5; D tentatively fits TRBD1 or TRBD2 (5 bases each). Germline CDR1 and CDR2: LNHDA and SQIVND (reference sequence). Trimming took 4 bases from V and 5 from J, leaving 17 bases between them. The CDR3 loop spans 15 amino acids. CDR3 sequence (DNA): TGTGCCAGTAGTACCGGCCTAGGGGACGCGGAGACCCAGTACTTC. Translated, it gives CASSTGLGDAETQYF.

The V and J genes are TRBV11-2 and TRBJ2-1; weak D call: TRBD1 (5 bases). Germline assignment: CDR1 SGHAT and CDR2 FQNNGV. Trimming removed 1 base from V and 0 bases from J, with 7 bases in between. The CDR3 extends over 15 amino acids. The CDR3 protein is CASSLAGRSYNEQFF. The CDR3 bases are TGTGCCAGCAGCTTAGCAGGGCGCTCCTACAATGAGCAGTTCTTC.

The DNA of the CDR3 is TGTGCCAGCTCACCACAGGACATGAACACTGAAGCTTTCTTT. It translates to CASSPQDMNTEAFF. The rearrangement uses TRBV18 and TRBJ1-1; TRBD1 is a possible D gene (5 bases). This CDR3 contains 14 residues. Germline CDR1 KGHSH, CDR2 LQKENI. V lost 1 base and J lost 0, with 6 bases in between. The full variable domain, its missing parts supplied by reference TRBV18 and TRBJ1-1, is NAGVMQNPRHLVRRRGQEARLRCSPMKGHSHVYWYRQLPEEGLKFMVYLQKENIIDESGMPKERFSAEFPKEGPSILRIQQVVRGDSAAYFCASSPQDMNTEAFFGQGTRLTVV.

The rearrangement uses TRBV2 and TRBJ1-2; weak D call: TRBD1 (5 bases). CDR3 length equals 13 residues. Trimming cost V 5 bases and J 1 base, with 8 bases left between them. Germline lookup yields CDR1 SNHLY and CDR2 FYNNEI. CDR3 loop: CASSSDSNYGYTF. The DNA of the CDR3 is TGTGCCAGCAGTAGTGACAGTAACTATGGCTACACCTTC.

In this sample, this clone turned up a few times. This chain uses TRBV6-5 with TRBJ1-5; D might be TRBD1 (6 bases). Germline loops: CDR1 MNHEY, CDR2 SVGAGI. V lost 5 bases, J lost 5 bases, and 13 bases lay in between. The CDR3 is 14 amino acids. The CDR3 coding sequence is TGTGCCAGCAGTAAACGACAGGTTGATCAGCCCCAGCATTTT. Residues: CASSKRQVDQPQHF.

This clone was picked up many times. The chain carries TRBV7-6 and TRBJ2-5, with TRBD2 identical over 14 bases. J gave up 3 bases and V 6 bases, and 6 bases lay outside the gene matches. Germline assignment: CDR1 SGHVS and CDR2 FNYEAQ. There are 16 residues in the CDR3. The CDR3 reads CASRQRTSGRKETQYF. CDR3 DNA: TGTGCCAGCAGGCAAAGGACTAGCGGGAGGAAAGAGACCCAGTACTTC.

This clone was detected a few times. The chain links TRBV18 to TRBJ2-5; either TRBD1 or TRBD2 may fit D (6 bases each). Germline CDR1 is KGHSH and CDR2 is LQKENI. V dropped 3 bases and J dropped 2 bases, with 13 bases sitting between them. The CDR3 loop spans 15 amino acids. This CDR3 is CASSPGGRWQETQYF. The CDR3 bases are TGTGCCAGCTCACCTGGGGGGCGATGGCAAGAGACCCAGTACTTC. Together with reference TRBV18 and TRBJ2-5, the CDR3 gives the full variable domain: NAGVMQNPRHLVRRRGQEARLRCSPMKGHSHVYWYRQLPEEGLKFMVYLQKENIIDESGMPKERFSAEFPKEGPSILRIQQVVRGDSAAYFCASSPGGRWQETQYFGPGTRLLVL.

The chain links TRBV5-4 to TRBJ1-2; the match to TRBD1 covers 7 bases. Per the germline V gene, CDR1 is SGHNT and CDR2 is YYREEE (reference sequence). V lost 4 bases to trimming and J lost 5 bases; unmatched junction nucleotides: 11. This CDR3 contains 15 residues. DNA for the CDR3: TGTGCCAGCAGCAGGGGGTTGAGGGACAGTTATGGCTACACCTTC. The encoded protein is CASSRGLRDSYGYTF.